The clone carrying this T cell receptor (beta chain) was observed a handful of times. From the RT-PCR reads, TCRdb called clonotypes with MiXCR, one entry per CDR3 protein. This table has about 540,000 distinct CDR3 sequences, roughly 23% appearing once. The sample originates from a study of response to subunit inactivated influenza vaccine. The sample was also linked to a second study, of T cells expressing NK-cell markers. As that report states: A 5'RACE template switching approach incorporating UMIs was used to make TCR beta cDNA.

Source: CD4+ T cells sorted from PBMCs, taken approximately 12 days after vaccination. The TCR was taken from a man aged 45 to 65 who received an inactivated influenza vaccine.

Written as DNA, the CDR3 is TGCAGCGTCCTAGGAGGGAGTAGCGGGAGTATCGACGAGCAGTACTTC. Protein sequence: CSVLGGSSGSIDEQYF. This chain links TRBV29-1 with TRBJ2-7; TRBD2 aligns across 9 bases. Per germline, CDR1 SQVTM and CDR2 ANQGSEA. The CDR3 runs 16 residues. The J segment lost 5 bases and the V segment lost 6 bases, leaving 17 bases of the junction unmatched.